This paragraph covers one TCR beta chain sequence. Its antigen is unknown. These data come from a study of cytomegalovirus exposure and HLA in healthy donors. General study results and limits: Beyond CMV serostatus, there was no information to go on about immune exposure. The investigators catalogued 150 or so TCR beta chains as cytomegalovirus-associated. A prior analysis recorded that most TCR beta V segments were productive about 87% or about 30% of the time.

The PCR was carried out with 60 Vbeta primers and 13 Jbeta primers. Repertoires were generated with immunoSEQ multiplex PCR, while TCRdb's copy carries only in-frame clones and drops some. The repertoire holds roughly 100,000 clones, with nearly 80% as singletons. Trimming removed 5 bases at V and 0 bases at J, with 12 bases between. CDR1 is LGHNA and CDR2 is YSLEER in the germline V gene. The CDR3 totals 15 residues. The clonotype comes from a man under 40 in good health and CMV-seronegative. The sample was PBMCs. The V call is TRBV4-3, the J call TRBJ2-3, with D tentatively TRBD1 (6 bases). The CDR3 coding sequence is TGCGCCAGCAGCTCAGGGGACCTAAGCACAGATACGCAGTATTTT. It codes for CASSSGDLSTDTQYF.